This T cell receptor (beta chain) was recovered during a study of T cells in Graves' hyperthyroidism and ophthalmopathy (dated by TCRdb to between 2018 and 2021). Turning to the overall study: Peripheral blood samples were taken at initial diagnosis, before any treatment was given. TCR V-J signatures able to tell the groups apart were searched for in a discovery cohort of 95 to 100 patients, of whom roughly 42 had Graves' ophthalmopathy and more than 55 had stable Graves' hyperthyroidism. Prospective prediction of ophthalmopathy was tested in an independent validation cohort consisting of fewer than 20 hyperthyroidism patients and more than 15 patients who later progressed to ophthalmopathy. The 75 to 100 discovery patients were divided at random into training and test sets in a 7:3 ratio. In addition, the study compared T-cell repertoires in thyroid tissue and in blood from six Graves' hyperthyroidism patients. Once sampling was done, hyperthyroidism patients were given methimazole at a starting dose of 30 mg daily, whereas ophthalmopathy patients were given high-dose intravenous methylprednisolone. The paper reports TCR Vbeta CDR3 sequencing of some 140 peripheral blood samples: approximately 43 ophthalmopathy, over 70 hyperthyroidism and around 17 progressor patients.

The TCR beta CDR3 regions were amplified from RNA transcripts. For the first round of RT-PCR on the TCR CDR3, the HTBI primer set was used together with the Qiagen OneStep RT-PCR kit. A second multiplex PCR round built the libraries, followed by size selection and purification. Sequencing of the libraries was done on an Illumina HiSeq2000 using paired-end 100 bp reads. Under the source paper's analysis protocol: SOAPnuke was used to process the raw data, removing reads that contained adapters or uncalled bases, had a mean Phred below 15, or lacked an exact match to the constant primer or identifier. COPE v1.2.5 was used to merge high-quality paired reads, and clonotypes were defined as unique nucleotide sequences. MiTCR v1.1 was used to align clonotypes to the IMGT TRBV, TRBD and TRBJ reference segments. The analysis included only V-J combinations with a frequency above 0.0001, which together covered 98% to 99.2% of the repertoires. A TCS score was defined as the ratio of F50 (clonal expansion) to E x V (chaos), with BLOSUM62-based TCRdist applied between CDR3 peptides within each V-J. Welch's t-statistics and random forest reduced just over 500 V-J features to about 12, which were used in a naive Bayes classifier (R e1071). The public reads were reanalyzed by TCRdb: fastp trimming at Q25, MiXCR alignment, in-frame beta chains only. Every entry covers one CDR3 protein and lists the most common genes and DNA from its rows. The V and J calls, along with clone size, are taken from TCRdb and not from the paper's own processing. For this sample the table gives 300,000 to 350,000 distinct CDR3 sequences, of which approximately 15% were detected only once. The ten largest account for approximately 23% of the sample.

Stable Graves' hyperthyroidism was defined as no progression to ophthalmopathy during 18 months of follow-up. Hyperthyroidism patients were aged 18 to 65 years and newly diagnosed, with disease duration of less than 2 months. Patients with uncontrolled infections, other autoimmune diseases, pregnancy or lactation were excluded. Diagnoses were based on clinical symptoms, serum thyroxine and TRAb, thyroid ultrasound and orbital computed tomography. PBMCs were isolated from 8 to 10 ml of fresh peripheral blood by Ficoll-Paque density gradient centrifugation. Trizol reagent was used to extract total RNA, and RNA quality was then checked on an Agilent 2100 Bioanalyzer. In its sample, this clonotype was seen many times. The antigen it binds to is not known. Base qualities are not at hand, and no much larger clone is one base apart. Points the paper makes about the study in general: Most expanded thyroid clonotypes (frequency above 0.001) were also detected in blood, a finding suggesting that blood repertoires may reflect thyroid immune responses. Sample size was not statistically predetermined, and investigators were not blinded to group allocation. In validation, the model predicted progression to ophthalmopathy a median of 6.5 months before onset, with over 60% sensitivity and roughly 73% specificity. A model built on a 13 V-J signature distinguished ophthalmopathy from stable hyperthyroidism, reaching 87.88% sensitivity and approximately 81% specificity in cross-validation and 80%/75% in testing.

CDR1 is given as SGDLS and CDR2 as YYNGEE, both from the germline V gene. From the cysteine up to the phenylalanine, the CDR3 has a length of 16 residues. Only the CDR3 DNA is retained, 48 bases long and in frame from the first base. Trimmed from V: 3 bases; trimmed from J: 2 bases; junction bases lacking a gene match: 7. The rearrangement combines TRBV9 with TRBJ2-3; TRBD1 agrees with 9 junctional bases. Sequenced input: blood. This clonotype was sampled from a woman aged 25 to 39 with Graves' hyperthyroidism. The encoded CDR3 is CASSALTGGSTDTQYF. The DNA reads TGTGCCAGCAGCGCGCTGACAGGGGGTTCCACAGATACGCAGTATTTT.